This passage covers 30 T cell receptor beta chains from one sample sequenced in a study of cytomegalovirus exposure and HLA in healthy donors (dated by TCRdb to 2016 to 2017). Libraries were constructed by the immunoSEQ multiplex PCR assay. Entries here come from immuneACCESS through TCRdb and include only in-frame sequences with V and J called. Some clones fail to appear in such tables; in the studies checked, an unresolved V gene covers under half of the shortfall, and the cause of the remainder is unknown. This sample is represented by approximately 150,000 clones; 70% to 90% of them were singletons. The ten largest clones capture around 3.4% of the sample. Sequencing used PBMCs. These receptors were taken from a woman between 18 and 29 years old in good health and CMV-seropositive.

The V and J genes are TRBV19 and TRBJ2-7, with 9 bases lining up with TRBD1. This CDR3 comprises 15 residues. Losses at the gene ends were 4 bases for V and 3 bases for J; bases not matched to a gene: 7. Germline loops: CDR1 LNHDA, CDR2 SQIVND (reference sequence). CDR3 nucleotide sequence: TGTGCCAGTAGTAGCTCCCCGGGACAGGGCTACGAGCAGTACTTC. Its translation is CASSSSPGQGYEQYF.

This chain links TRBV4-3 with TRBJ1-5; D is ambiguous. V was shortened by 0 bases and J by 6 bases, with 12 bases between the two germline ends. This CDR3 comprises 15 residues. Germline-derived CDR1 and CDR2 are LGHNA and YSLEER. Here the CDR3 DNA reads TGCGCCAGCAGCCAAGATTGGGTAGGAGGTCAGCCCCAGCATTTT. Its translation: CASSQDWVGGQPQHF.

The chain combines TRBV18 with TRBJ1-5, with a possible D match to TRBD1 (6 bases). The CDR3 totals 15 residues. The germline V gene encodes CDR1 KGHSH and CDR2 LQKENI. The V end lost 4 bases, the J end lost 7 bases, and 17 bases lay between the germline ends. The CDR3 bases are TGTGCCAGCTCACAAGGGAGGGGGGCCGACCAGCCCCAGCATTTT. Amino acids: CASSQGRGADQPQHF.

The rearrangement joins TRBV27 to TRBJ2-7; TRBD1 matches at 12 bases. V shed 5 bases and J 3 bases; nucleotides not matched to a gene: 11. Germline V gene lookup returns CDR1 MNHEY and CDR2 SMNVEV (reference sequence). The CDR3 loop spans 17 amino acids. CDR3 DNA sequence: TGTGCCAGCAGTCCAGGGACAGGGGGCCGCCCGGGCTACGAGCAGTACTTC. It yields the protein CASSPGTGGRPGYEQYF.

The chain couples TRBV15 to TRBJ2-2, with 10 positions matching TRBD1. The CDR3 runs to 17 residues. Germline CDR1 and CDR2: LNHNV and YYDKDF (reference sequence). V gave up 5 bases and J gave up 0 bases; unmatched junction bases: 6. The CDR3 here is CATSPPGTGANTGELFF. CDR3 in DNA: TGTGCCACCAGCCCCCCCGGGACAGGGGCGAACACCGGGGAGCTGTTTTTT.

The chain links TRBV10-3 to TRBJ2-5; D is unclear. The CDR3 length is 15 residues. V shed 2 bases and J shed 1 base, with 11 bases lying between them. From germline, CDR1 is ENHRY and CDR2 SYGVKD. The CDR3 region has the DNA TGTGCCATCAGTGAGGGGTTGGGCGCCCAAGAGACCCAGTACTTC. Translated: CAISEGLGAQETQYF.

The rearrangement joins TRBV5-4 to TRBJ1-1, with TRBD1 identical over 7 bases. V shed 4 bases and J 1 base; nucleotides not matched to a gene: 7. The CDR3 totals 15 residues. Germline CDR1 reads SGHNT; CDR2 reads YYREEE (reference sequence). The DNA for the CDR3 is TGTGCCAGCAGCCCGACTGGGACAGCGAACACTGAAGCTTTCTTT. It codes for CASSPTGTANTEAFF. Full variable domain (missing parts from reference TRBV5-4 and TRBJ1-1): ETGVTQSPTHLIKTRGQQVTLRCSSQSGHNTVSWYQQALGQGPQFIFQYYREEENGRGNFPPRFSGLQFPNYSSELNVNALELDDSALYLCASSPTGTANTEAFFGQGTRLTVV.

This sequence joins TRBV6-6 and TRBJ2-1; perhaps TRBD1 as D (5 bases). Trimming stripped 6 bases from V and 3 bases from J, with 12 bases between. The CDR3 is made up of 14 amino acids. CDR1 and CDR2 from the germline V gene are MNHNY and SVGAGI (reference sequence). CDR3 residues: CASSLTGIYNEQFF. As DNA, the CDR3 is TGTGCCAGCAGCCTCACAGGAATCTACAATGAGCAGTTCTTC.

The CDR3 nucleotides read TGTGCCAGAAGCTTAGGCCAAGGGACAGTATCCTACGAGCAGTACTTC. This gives the protein CARSLGQGTVSYEQYF. The chain employs TRBV7-5 and TRBJ2-7; the table's TRBD1 call for D was not verified on the DNA. TRBV7-5 is shown as a pseudogene. The CDR3 covers 16 residues.

This clone was observed once. This chain links TRBV28 with TRBJ2-7; 8 nucleotides match TRBD2. Germline CDR1 reads MDHEN; CDR2 reads SYDVKM. This CDR3 spans 14 amino acids. The V segment lost 8 bases and the J segment 4 bases; nucleotides outside the gene matches: 10. The CDR3 loop is CASANREGTYEQYF. The CDR3 bases are TGTGCCAGCGCTAACCGGGAGGGCACATACGAGCAGTACTTC. The full variable domain, its missing parts supplied by reference TRBV28 and TRBJ2-7, is DVKVTQSSRYLVKRTGEKVFLECVQDMDHENMFWYRQDPGLGLRLIYFSYDVKMKEKGDIPEGYSVSREKKERFSLILESASTNQTSMYLCASANREGTYEQYFGPGTRLTVT.

This clone was seen a single time. The V call is TRBV5-1, the J call TRBJ1-1, with TRBD1 identical over 9 bases. The CDR3 length is 16 residues. J gave up 5 bases and V 4 bases, and 12 bases lay outside the gene matches. Germline assignment: CDR1 SGHRS and CDR2 YFSETQ. CDR3: CASSMTHGTGQTEAFF. CDR3 bases: TGCGCCAGCAGCATGACCCATGGGACAGGGCAAACTGAAGCTTTCTTT.

This chain links TRBV10-1 with TRBJ2-2; 7 positions agree with TRBD2. V dropped 6 bases and J dropped 5; count of bases not matched to a gene: 3. CDR3 size: 13 residues. Germline V gene lookup returns CDR1 WNHNN and CDR2 SYGVQD (reference sequence). CDR3 in amino acids: CASRASGTGELFF. In DNA, the CDR3 is TGCGCCAGCAGGGCTAGCGGAACCGGGGAGCTGTTTTTT.

The chain is built from TRBV2 and TRBJ2-5; 9 nucleotides agree with TRBD1. J lost 5 bases, V lost 1 base, and 8 bases had no gene match. The CDR3 runs 16 residues. Looked up from germline, CDR1 is SNHLY and CDR2 is FYNNEI. CDR3 residues: CASSEGGQGIGETQYF. The CDR3 nucleotides are TGTGCCAGCAGTGAAGGGGGACAGGGCATAGGTGAGACCCAGTACTTC.

This chain joins TRBV6-1 and TRBJ2-5; 10 bases agree with TRBD1. The CDR3 extends over 16 amino acids. V shed 1 base, J shed 3 bases, and the junction held 5 bases outside the gene matches. Germline V CDR1 and CDR2: MNHNS, SASEGT. Here the CDR3 reads CASSEVIGTGEETQYF. In DNA form, the CDR3 reads TGTGCCAGCAGTGAAGTCATCGGGACAGGGGAAGAGACCCAGTACTTC.

The V call is TRBV28, the J call TRBJ2-5; TRBD1 matches 7 bases. Trimming at V came to 6 bases and at J to 6 bases, leaving 4 bases not matched to a gene. Germline V gene lookup returns CDR1 MDHEN and CDR2 SYDVKM. The CDR3 contains 12 residues. The chain's CDR3 is CASRTGSKTQYF. CDR3 DNA sequence: TGTGCCAGCAGGACAGGGTCGAAGACCCAGTACTTC.

The chain is built from TRBV30 and TRBJ2-7; 11 bases fit TRBD1. CDR3 size: 15 residues. Trimming cost V 2 bases and J 2 bases; bases outside gene matches: 5. Germline V gives CDR1 GTSNPN, CDR2 SVGIG (reference sequence). The CDR3 DNA reads as TGTGCCTGGAGTCTTGGGACAGGGGGTACCTACGAGCAGTACTTC. Translated, it gives CAWSLGTGGTYEQYF.

The chain employs TRBV28 and TRBJ1-5, with a weak D call TRBD1 (5 bases). In germline, CDR1 is MDHEN, CDR2 SYDVKM. The CDR3 sequence is 15 residues long. V was pared by 6 bases and J by 5 bases, with 17 bases between. The DNA for the CDR3 is TGTGCCAGCAGCTCGCTACTGGGAGGGGATCAGCCCCAGCATTTT. It translates to CASSSLLGGDQPQHF.

This clone was recorded only once. This chain joins TRBV27 and TRBJ2-4, with 7 positions matching TRBD1. J lost 1 base, V lost 5 bases, and 11 bases had no gene match. CDR1 is MNHEY, CDR2 SMNVEV, per germline (reference sequence). This CDR3 comprises 17 residues. CDR3 bases: TGTGCCAGCAGTACTGCCCGGGACAGTTGGGCCAAAAACATTCAGTACTTC. Protein: CASSTARDSWAKNIQYF.

This chain joins TRBV15 and TRBJ1-5; tentative D call: TRBD1 (6 bases). V was cut by 7 bases and J by 4 bases, with 17 bases left in between. Germline CDR1 is LNHNV and CDR2 is YYDKDF (reference sequence). The CDR3 spans 15 residues. The CDR3 sequence is CATNSRGRGNQPQHF. The CDR3 DNA is TGTGCCACCAACTCTAGGGGCAGGGGTAATCAGCCCCAGCATTTT.

The sample holds one count of this clone. This chain links TRBV2 with TRBJ1-5; 7 nucleotides agree with TRBD1. Trimming removed 7 bases from V and 3 bases from J; junction bases left unmatched: 6. Germline V gene data show CDR1 as SNHLY and CDR2 as FYNNEI. The CDR3 covers 14 residues. The CDR3 here is CASTWGQHNQPQHF. CDR3 sequence (DNA): TGTGCCAGCACCTGGGGACAGCACAATCAGCCCCAGCATTTT.

The V call is TRBV15, the J call TRBJ1-2; possibly TRBD1 for D (6 bases). Trimming removed 0 bases from V and 4 bases from J, with 15 bases in between. The germline V gene encodes CDR1 LNHNV and CDR2 YYDKDF (reference sequence). CDR3 size: 16 residues. CDR3 sequence: CATSRDRVTRGYGYTF. The DNA for the CDR3 is TGTGCCACCAGCAGAGATAGGGTGACCAGGGGCTATGGCTACACCTTC.

The chain carries TRBV5-1 and TRBJ2-1; D perhaps matches TRBD2 (5 bases). V lost 1 base to trimming and J lost 3 bases, with 5 bases between them. The CDR3 covers 13 residues. CDR1 and CDR2 (germline): SGHRS, YFSETQ. CDR3 sequence (DNA): TGCGCCAGCAGCTTGACTAGCTACAATGAGCAGTTCTTC. Residues: CASSLTSYNEQFF.

The rearrangement uses TRBV5-1 and TRBJ2-2; TRBD1 matches 8 bases. With V trimmed by 3 bases and J by 5 bases, 6 bases remained unmatched. CDR3 length: 15 residues. Germline V gene data show CDR1 as SGHRS and CDR2 as YFSETQ. The CDR3 DNA reads TGCGCCAGCAGCTACAACAGGGGGGATACCGGGGAGCTGTTTTTT. It translates to CASSYNRGDTGELFF.

The chain recombines TRBV2 with TRBJ2-1; 7 bases are a match to TRBD2. The ends lost 4 bases at V and 7 bases at J; junction bases unmatched: 7. This CDR3 contains 14 residues. Germline CDR1 is SNHLY and CDR2 is FYNNEI. The CDR3 protein is CASSGREVWNEQFF. The DNA for the CDR3 is TGTGCCAGCAGTGGACGGGAGGTTTGGAATGAGCAGTTCTTC.

V gene TRBV30 combines with J gene TRBJ2-3; 8 nucleotides align to TRBD2. Germline CDR1 GTSNPN, CDR2 SVGIG (reference sequence). The CDR3 spans 13 residues. CDR3 sequence: CAWSSGRTDTQYF. The CDR3 coding sequence is TGTGCTTGGTCTAGCGGGCGGACAGATACGCAGTATTTT.

J is TRBJ1-5 and V is TRBV6-5, with D unresolved. There are 13 residues in the CDR3. V was shortened by 2 bases and J by 4 bases, with 6 bases between the two germline ends. Looked up from germline, CDR1 is MNHEY and CDR2 is SVGAGI. CDR3 in DNA: TGTGCCAGCAGTTACCTTCAGAATCAGCCCCAGCATTTT. This gives the protein CASSYLQNQPQHF.

This clone showed up just once. The genes are TRBV7-2 and TRBJ1-2; D is perhaps TRBD1 (6 bases). With 1 base removed from V and 7 bases from J, the gap between germline ends came to 13 bases. Germline loops: CDR1 SGHTA, CDR2 FQGNSA. This CDR3 is built from 14 residues. This CDR3 is CASSLGTALSGYTF. The CDR3 nucleotides are TGTGCCAGCAGCTTAGGGACAGCCCTCTCTGGCTACACCTTC.

This clone is a singleton in its sample. V and J are TRBV6-1 and TRBJ1-2; TRBD1 is a possible D gene (6 bases). Per germline, CDR1 MNHNS and CDR2 SASEGT. The V end lost 5 bases, the J end lost 0 bases, and 13 bases lay between the germline ends. The CDR3 runs to 15 residues. In DNA, the CDR3 is TGTGCCAGCAGTTCAGGGGAGCAGACTAACTATGGCTACACCTTC. Translated: CASSSGEQTNYGYTF.

CDR3 nucleotide sequence: TGTGCCTGGAGTGAGGGGGCCAACTATGGCTACACCTTC. Its protein is CAWSEGANYGYTF. The chain couples TRBV30 to TRBJ1-2; 7 bases are a match to TRBD1. V shed 1 base, J shed 2 bases, and the junction held 1 base outside the gene matches. Germline CDR1 and CDR2: GTSNPN and SVGIG (reference sequence). The CDR3 totals 13 residues. Looking up the rest from reference TRBV30 and TRBJ1-2 gives the full variable domain: SQTIHQWPATLVQPVGSPLSLECTVEGTSNPNLYWYRQAAGRGLQLLFYSVGIGQISSEVPQNLSASRPQDRQFILSSKKLLLSDSGFYLCAWSEGANYGYTFGSGTRLTVV.

The chain couples TRBV27 to TRBJ2-3; a possible D gene is TRBD2 (6 bases). Trimming pared 3 bases from V and 2 bases from J, leaving 15 bases between. Germline-derived CDR1 and CDR2 are MNHEY and SMNVEV (reference sequence). CDR3 length: 16 amino acids. The CDR3 spells CASSFLAQYSTDTQYF. The CDR3, as DNA: TGTGCCAGCAGTTTTCTAGCGCAGTATTCCACAGATACGCAGTATTTT.